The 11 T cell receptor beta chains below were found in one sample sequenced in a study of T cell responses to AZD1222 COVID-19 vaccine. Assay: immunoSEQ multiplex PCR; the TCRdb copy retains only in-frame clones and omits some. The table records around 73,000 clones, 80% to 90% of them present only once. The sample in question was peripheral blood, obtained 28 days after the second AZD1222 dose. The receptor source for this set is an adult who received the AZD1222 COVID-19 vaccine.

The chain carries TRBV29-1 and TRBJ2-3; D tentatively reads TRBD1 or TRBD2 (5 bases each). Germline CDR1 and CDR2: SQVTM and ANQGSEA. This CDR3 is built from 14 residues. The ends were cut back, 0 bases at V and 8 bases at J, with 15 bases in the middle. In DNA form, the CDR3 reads TGCAGCGTTGAAGATCCGAGGGGCGCAAGTACGCAGTATTTT. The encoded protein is CSVEDPRGASTQYF.

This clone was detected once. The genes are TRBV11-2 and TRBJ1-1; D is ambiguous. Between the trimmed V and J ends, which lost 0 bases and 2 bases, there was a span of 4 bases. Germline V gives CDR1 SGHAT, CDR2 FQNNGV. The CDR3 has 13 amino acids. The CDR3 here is CASSLDANTEAFF. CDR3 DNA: TGTGCCAGCAGCTTAGACGCAAACACTGAAGCTTTCTTT.

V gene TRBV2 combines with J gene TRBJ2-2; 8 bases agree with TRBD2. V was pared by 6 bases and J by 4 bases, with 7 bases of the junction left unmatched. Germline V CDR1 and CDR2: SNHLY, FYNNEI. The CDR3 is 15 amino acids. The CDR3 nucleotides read TGTGCCAGCAGACTACTAGCGGTATTCACCGGGGAGCTGTTTTTT. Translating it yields CASRLLAVFTGELFF.

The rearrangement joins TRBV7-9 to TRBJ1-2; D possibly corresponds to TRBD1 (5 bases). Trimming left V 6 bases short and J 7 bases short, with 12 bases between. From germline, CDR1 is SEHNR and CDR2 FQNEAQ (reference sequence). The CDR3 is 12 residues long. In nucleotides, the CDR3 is TGTGCCAGCAGATCCGACAGTGTTGGCTACACCTTC. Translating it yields CASRSDSVGYTF.

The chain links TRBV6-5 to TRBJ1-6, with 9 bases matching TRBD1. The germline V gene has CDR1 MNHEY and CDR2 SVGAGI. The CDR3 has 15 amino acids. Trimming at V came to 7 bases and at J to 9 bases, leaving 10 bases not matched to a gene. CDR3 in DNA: TGTGCCAGCACTTTAACAGGGGGCGCGGTTTCACCCCTCCACTTT. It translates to CASTLTGGAVSPLHF.

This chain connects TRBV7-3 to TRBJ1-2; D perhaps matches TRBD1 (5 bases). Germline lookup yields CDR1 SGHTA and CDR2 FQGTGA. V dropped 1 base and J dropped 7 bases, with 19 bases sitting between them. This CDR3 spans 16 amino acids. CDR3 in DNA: TGTGCCAGCAGCTTAAGGGGGGGAGCCCCGGGTCCTGGCTACACCTTC. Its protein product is CASSLRGGAPGPGYTF.

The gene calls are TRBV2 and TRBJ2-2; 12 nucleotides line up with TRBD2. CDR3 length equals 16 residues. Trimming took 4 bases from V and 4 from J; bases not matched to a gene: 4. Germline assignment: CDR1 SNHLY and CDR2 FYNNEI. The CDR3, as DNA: TGTGCCAGCAGTGCGACTAGCGGGAGATCCACCGGGGAGCTGTTTTTT. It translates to CASSATSGRSTGELFF.

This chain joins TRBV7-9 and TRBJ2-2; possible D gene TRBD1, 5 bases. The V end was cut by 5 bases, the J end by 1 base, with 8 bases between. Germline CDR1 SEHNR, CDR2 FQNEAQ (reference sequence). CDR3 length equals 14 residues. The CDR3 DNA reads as TGTGCCAGCAGCGTCCAGGGGAACACCGGGGAGCTGTTTTTT. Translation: CASSVQGNTGELFF.

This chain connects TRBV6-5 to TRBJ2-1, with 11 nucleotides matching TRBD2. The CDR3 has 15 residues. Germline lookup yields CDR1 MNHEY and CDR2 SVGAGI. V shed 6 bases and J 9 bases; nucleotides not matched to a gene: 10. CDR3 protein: CASRDPTSGGREQFF. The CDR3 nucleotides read TGTGCCAGCAGGGATCCTACTAGCGGGGGACGTGAGCAGTTCTTC.

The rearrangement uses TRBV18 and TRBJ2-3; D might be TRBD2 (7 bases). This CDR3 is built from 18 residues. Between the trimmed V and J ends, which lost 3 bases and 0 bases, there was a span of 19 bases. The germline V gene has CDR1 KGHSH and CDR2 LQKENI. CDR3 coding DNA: TGTGCCAGCTCACCCTTTAGGGGGGGCGATCAAAGCACAGATACGCAGTATTTT. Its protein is CASSPFRGGDQSTDTQYF. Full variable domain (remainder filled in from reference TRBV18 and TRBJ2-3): NAGVMQNPRHLVRRRGQEARLRCSPMKGHSHVYWYRQLPEEGLKFMVYLQKENIIDESGMPKERFSAEFPKEGPSILRIQQVVRGDSAAYFCASSPFRGGDQSTDTQYFGPGTRLTVL.

CDR3 bases: TGTGCCAGCAGTTCCCTCATAGGGGAGGGTAATTCACCCCTCCACTTT. Its protein product is CASSSLIGEGNSPLHF. The chain couples TRBV27 to TRBJ1-6; D perhaps matches TRBD1 (5 bases). The CDR3 length is 16 residues. Germline lookup yields CDR1 MNHEY and CDR2 SMNVEV (reference sequence). Deletions cut 4 bases from V and 6 bases from J, with 16 bases between.